This TCR beta chain derives from a study of blood T cell repertoires in COVID-19. At the level of the study: Whether acute or convalescent, the COVID-19 samples came from the United States, Italy and Spain. Sources were T cells, B-cell-depleted T cells, or PBMCs; the material itself was cDNA or gDNA.

Under the authors' procedure: Amplifying reference gene primers gave estimates of nucleated cell counts. Here immunoSEQ multiplex PCR was the method, and the copy in TCRdb shows in-frame clones only, minus some. V and J calls and clone size are copied from that table; D and trimming were computed from the DNA. The table lists under 100,000 clones, roughly 86% of them singletons, with 8.5% to 12% in the top ten. V lost 2 bases and J lost 8, with 12 bases in between. The CDR3 spans 14 residues. Germline-derived CDR1 and CDR2 are KGHSH and LQKENI. This sequence originates from a man in his sixties with acute or convalescent COVID-19. The rearrangement uses TRBV18 and TRBJ1-4; the D is unclear. The specimen was peripheral blood. This chain's CDR3 is CASSPGREREKLFF. DNA for the CDR3: TGTGCCAGCTCACCAGGGAGAGAGAGAGAAAAACTGTTTTTT.